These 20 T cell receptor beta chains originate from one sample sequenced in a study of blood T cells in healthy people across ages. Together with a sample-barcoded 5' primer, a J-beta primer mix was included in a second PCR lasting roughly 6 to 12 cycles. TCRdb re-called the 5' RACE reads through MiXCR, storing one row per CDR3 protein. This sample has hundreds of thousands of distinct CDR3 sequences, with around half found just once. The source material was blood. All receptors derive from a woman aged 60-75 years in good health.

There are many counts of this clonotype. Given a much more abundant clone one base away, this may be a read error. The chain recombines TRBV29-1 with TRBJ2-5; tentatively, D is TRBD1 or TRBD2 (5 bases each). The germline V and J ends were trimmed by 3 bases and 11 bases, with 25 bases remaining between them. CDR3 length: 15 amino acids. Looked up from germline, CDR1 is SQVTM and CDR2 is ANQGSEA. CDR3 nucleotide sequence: TGCAGCGTTGACCTCGTGGGACCCCTTGACAATGAGCAGTACTTC. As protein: CSVDLVGPLDNEQYF.

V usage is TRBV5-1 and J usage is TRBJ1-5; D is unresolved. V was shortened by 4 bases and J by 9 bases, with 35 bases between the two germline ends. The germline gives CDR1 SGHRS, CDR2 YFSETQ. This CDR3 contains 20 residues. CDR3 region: CASSPRFGFRETGSCWPQHF. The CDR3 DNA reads TGCGCCAGCAGCCCGCGGTTTGGGTTTAGGGAAACTGGTAGTTGTTGGCCCCAGCATTTT.

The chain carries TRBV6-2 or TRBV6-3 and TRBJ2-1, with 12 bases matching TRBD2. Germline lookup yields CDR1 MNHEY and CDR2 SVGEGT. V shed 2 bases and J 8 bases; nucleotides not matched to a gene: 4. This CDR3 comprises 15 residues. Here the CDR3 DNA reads TGTGCCAGCAGTTACCTAGCGGGAGGGAACGATGAGCAGTTCTTC. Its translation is CASSYLAGGNDEQFF.

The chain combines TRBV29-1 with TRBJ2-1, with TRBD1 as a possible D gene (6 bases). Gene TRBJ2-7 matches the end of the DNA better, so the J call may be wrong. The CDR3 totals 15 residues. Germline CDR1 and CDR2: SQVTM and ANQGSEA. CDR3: CSVEKVGQRANEQYF. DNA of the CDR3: TGCAGCGTTGAGAAGGTAGGACAGAGAGCCAATGAGCAGTACTTC.

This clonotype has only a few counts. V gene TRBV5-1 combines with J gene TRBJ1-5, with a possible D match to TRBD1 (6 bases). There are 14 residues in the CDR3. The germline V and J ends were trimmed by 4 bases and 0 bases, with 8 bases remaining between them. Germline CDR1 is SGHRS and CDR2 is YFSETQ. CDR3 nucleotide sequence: TGCGCCAGCAGCAAGGACAGTAGCAATCAGCCCCAGCATTTT. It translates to CASSKDSSNQPQHF.

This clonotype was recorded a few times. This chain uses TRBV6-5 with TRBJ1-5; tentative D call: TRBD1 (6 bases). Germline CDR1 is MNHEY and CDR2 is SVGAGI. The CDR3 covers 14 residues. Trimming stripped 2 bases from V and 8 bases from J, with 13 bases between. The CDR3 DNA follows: TGTGCCAGCAGTTACAAAACAGGGCGTGAGCCCCAGCATTTT. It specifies CASSYKTGREPQHF.

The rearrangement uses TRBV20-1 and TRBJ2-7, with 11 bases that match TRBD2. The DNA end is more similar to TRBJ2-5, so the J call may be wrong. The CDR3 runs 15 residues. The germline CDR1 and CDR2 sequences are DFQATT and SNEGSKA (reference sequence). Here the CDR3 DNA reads TGCAGTGCCAGTCTAGCGGGAGGAAGTGGAGAGACCCAGTACTTC. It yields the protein CSASLAGGSGETQYF.

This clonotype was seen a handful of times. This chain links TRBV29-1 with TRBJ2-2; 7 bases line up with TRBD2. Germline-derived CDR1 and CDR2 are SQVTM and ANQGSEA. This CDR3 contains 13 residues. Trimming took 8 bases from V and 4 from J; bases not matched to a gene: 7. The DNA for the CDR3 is TGCAGCTTTCCGACTAGCCCCACCGGGGAGCTGTTTTTT. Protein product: CSFPTSPTGELFF.

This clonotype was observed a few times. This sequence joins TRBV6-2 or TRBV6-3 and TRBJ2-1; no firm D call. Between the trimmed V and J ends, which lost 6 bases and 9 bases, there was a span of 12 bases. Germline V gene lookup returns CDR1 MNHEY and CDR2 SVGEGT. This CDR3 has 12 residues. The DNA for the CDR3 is TGTGCCAGCAGCCGACGACCCTTTGAGCAGTTCTTC. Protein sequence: CASSRRPFEQFF.

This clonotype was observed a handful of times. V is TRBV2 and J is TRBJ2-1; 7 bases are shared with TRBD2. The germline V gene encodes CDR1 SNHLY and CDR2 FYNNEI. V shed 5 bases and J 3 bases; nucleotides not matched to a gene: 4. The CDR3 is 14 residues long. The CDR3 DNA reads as TGTGCCAGCAGTAGTACTAGCGACTACAATGAGCAGTTCTTC. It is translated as CASSSTSDYNEQFF.

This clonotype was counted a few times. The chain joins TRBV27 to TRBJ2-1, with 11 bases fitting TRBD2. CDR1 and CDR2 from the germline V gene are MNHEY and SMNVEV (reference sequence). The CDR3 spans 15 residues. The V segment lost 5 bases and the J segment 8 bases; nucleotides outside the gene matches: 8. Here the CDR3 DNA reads TGTGCCAGCAGTCCACGGACTAGCGGGTACCATGAGCAGTTCTTC. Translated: CASSPRTSGYHEQFF.

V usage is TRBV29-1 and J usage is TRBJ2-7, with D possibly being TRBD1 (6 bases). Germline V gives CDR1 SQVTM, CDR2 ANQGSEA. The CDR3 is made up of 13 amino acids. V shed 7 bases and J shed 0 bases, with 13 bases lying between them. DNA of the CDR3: TGCAGCGCACGAAGGGACAACTCCTACGAGCAGTACTTC. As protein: CSARRDNSYEQYF.

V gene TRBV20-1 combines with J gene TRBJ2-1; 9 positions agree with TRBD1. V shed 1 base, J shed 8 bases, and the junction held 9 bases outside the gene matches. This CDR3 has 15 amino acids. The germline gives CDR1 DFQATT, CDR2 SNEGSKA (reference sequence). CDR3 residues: CSARARDRVGHEQFF. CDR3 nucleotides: TGCAGTGCTAGAGCCCGGGACAGGGTCGGACATGAGCAGTTCTTC.

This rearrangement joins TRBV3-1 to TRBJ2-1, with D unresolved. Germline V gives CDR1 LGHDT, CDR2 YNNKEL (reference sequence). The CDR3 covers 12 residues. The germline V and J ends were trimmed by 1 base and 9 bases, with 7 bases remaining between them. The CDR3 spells CASSQGLAEQFF. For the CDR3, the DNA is TGTGCCAGCAGCCAAGGCCTTGCTGAGCAGTTCTTC.

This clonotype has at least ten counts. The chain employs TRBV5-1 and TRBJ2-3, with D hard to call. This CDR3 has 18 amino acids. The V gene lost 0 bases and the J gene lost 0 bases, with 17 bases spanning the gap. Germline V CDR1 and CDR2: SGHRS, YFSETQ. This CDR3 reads CASSLEGSSLISTDTQYF. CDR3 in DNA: TGCGCCAGCAGCTTGGAGGGTAGCTCTCTAATAAGCACAGATACGCAGTATTTT.

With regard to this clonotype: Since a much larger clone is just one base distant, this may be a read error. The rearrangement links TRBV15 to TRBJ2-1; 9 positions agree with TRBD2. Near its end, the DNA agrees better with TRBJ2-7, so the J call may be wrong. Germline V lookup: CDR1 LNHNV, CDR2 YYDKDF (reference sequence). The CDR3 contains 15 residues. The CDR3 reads CATSSPPSGINEQYF. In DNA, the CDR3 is TGTGCCACCAGCAGTCCCCCTAGCGGGATTAATGAGCAGTACTTC.

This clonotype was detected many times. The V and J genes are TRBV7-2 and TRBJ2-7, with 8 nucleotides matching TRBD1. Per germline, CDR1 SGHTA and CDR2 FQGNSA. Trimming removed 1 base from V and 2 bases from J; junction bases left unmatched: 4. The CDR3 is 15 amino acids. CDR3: CASSLGTGIPYEQYF. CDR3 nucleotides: TGTGCCAGCAGCTTAGGGACAGGGATACCCTACGAGCAGTACTTC.

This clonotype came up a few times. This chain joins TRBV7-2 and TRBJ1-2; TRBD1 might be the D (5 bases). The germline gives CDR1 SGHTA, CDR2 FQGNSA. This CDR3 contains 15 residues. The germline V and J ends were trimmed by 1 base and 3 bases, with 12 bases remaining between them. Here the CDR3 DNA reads TGTGCCAGCAGCTTAGTGCAGGTGGGGCACTATGGCTACACCTTC. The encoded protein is CASSLVQVGHYGYTF.

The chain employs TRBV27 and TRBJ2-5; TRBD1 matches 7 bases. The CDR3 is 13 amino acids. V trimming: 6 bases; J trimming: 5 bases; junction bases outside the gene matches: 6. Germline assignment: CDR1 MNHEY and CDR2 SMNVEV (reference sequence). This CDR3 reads CASRPDRRETQYF. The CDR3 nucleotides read TGTGCCAGCAGACCGGACAGGAGGGAGACCCAGTACTTC.

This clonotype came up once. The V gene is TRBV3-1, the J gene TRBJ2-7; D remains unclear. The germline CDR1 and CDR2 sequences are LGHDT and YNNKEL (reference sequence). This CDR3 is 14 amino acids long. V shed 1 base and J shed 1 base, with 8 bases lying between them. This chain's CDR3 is CASSQGDWSYEQYF. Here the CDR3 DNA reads TGTGCCAGCAGCCAAGGCGACTGGTCCTACGAGCAGTACTTC.